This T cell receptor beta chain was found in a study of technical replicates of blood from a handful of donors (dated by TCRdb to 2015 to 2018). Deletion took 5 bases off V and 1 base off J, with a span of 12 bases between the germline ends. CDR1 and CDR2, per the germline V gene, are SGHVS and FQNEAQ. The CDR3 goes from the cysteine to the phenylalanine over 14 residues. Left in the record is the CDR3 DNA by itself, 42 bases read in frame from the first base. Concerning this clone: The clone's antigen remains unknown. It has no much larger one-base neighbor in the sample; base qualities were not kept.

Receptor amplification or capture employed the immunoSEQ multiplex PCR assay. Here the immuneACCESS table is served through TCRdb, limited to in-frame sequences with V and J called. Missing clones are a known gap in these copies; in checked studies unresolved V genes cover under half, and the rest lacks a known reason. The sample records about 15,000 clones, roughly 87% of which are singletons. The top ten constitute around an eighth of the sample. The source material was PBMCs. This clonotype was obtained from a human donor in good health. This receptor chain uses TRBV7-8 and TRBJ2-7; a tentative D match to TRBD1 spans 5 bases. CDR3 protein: CASSAAQGSYEQYF. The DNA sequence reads TGTGCCAGCAGCGCCGCTCAGGGATCCTACGAGCAGTACTTC.